The clone carrying this TCR beta chain came up a few times. The target antigen is unknown. V gave up 4 bases and J gave up 5 bases, with 14 bases separating them. This CDR3 region has 14 residues. CDR1 is SGHTA and CDR2 is FQGNSA in the germline V gene. The data originate from a study of T-cell memory formation after mild COVID-19. Study conclusions and caveats: Clones that contracted clustered mainly in CM and EM if CD4+ and in EMRA if CD8+. Confirmation was lacking for SARS-CoV-2 specificity of second-wave clones that peaked on day 37. Clones that contracted from day 15 to 85 had balanced CD4/CD8; later expanders were CD4+ biased.

TCRdb called the 5' RACE reads again in MiXCR, with one record for every CDR3 protein. This table holds 450,000 to 650,000 distinct CDR3 sequences, 20% found once. The sample taken for sequencing was PBMCs or a T cell subset sorted from them (not recorded which). V gene TRBV7-2 combines with J gene TRBJ2-5; either TRBD1 or TRBD2 may supply D (7 bases each). The source of this sequence is an adult woman who had mild COVID-19 (a few samples of this study predate the infection). Cell type and time point are not known. The CDR3 DNA reads as TGTGCCAGCAGCTACCAGGGGGGGCCCGAGACCCAGTACTTC. Residues: CASSYQGGPETQYF.